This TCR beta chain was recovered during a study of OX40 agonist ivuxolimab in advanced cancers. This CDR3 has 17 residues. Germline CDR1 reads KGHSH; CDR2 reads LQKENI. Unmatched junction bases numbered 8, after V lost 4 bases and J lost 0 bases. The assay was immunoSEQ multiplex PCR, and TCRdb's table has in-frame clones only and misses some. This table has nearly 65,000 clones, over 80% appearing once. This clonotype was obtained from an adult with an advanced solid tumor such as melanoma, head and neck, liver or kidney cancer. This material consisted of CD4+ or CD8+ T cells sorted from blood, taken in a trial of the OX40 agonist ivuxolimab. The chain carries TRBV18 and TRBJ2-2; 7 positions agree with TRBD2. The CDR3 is CASSRLAVQANTGELFF. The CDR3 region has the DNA TGTGCCAGCTCACGTCTAGCGGTCCAAGCGAACACCGGGGAGCTGTTTTTT.